This T cell receptor beta chain was observed in a study of post-analysis software for immune sequencing data. Findings and limits, study-wide: Among multiple sclerosis patients, normalized Chao1 diversity was significantly below that of controls. There were a few TRBV segments more frequent in patients than controls, and TRBV5-6, TRBV5-1 and TRBV20-1 were among them.

This clonotype was observed a handful of times. Its antigen is not identified. With 5 bases clipped from V and 10 bases from J, the junction kept 6 bases outside the gene matches. CDR3 length: 15 residues. Germline values: CDR1 SEHNR, CDR2 FQNEAQ (reference sequence). The TCR beta cDNA libraries carried unique molecular identifiers. The authors obtained 540,000 or so cDNA molecules from around 0.96 to 9.9 million T cells. TCRdb processed the PCR reads anew with MiXCR; each CDR3 protein has one entry. The profile shows roughly 180,000 distinct CDR3 sequences, approximately 30% of them singletons. Specimen: blood. The chain is built from TRBV7-9 and TRBJ2-1; 15 bases are shared with TRBD2. This clonotype originated in a girl aged 10 to 17 with multiple sclerosis. CDR3 sequence reads: CASSTGLAGGREQFF. For the CDR3, the DNA is TGTGCCAGCAGCACGGGACTAGCGGGAGGTCGGGAGCAGTTCTTC.